This T cell receptor (beta chain) was captured by sequencing in a study of shared clonotypes between healthy human individuals (dated by TCRdb to the early 2020s). Concerning the study at large: The cohort included three men and a couple of women between 18 and 49 years of age. Per donor, three plates each were used for CD4 naive and CD4 memory, two for CD8 naive, and one for CD8 memory. To estimate repertoire size and how much clonotypes are shared between individuals, the study performed deep sequencing of blood TCR repertoires from a few healthy adults. To increase sequencing depth and limit assay-specific biases, TCR repertoire library preparation and sequencing were carried out by different laboratories using diverse techniques. Between about 0.8 and 9.5 billion PBMCs per donor were obtained by leukapheresis.

For the CD8 naive samples, CD45RO-negative cells were positively selected for CCR7, yielding a CD45RA+CCR7+ population from which TemRA cells were excluded. The donors were healthy, HIV-negative adults who had no recently reported acute infections or vaccinations. Only Caucasian adults living in Nashville, Tennessee, USA were represented among the donors. After blood collection by leukapheresis, PBMCs were isolated using Ficoll-Histopaque density gradient centrifugation and then cryopreserved in the vapor phase of liquid nitrogen. Purity and quantity of every magnetically sorted T cell population were checked by analytical flow cytometry. Genomic DNA was isolated from every sorted fraction and measured by UV absorbance on a Nanodrop 2000c. Comments on this clone: What antigen it recognizes has not been identified. Per-nucleotide qualities are absent, and no much larger clonotype sits a single base away.

What the study reported, not specific to this receptor: Clonotypes shared by all four sorted-subset donors showed higher generation probabilities than non-shared clonotypes. Sampling was limited to blood, and TCR repertoires in tissue likely differ from TCR repertoires in blood. Incomplete sequencing was indicated by rarefaction of sorted-subset datasets, despite the large sequencing depth. Because the study included only a small number of donors, the genetic and exposure-history diversity represented was limited. Sharing across several donors was observed for approximately 5% of naive CD4, 3% to 3.5% of naive CD8, 2.3% of memory CD4, and about 0.39% of memory CD8 clonotypes. Naive subsets generally had larger estimated clonotype richness than memory subsets. Based on pairwise subsampling, the degree of clonotype sharing among donors was expected to be affected by sequencing depth.

Using the deep immunoSEQ assay, multiplex PCR amplified TCR CDR3 regions from genomic DNA. Genomic DNA extracted from each cell subset was distributed evenly over all wells of several immunoSEQ 96-well plates, and each plate served as one replicate. For sorted subsets, each replicate PCR was loaded with around 200 ng genomic DNA, equivalent to about 33,000 T cell genomes. Purified libraries were quantified with a Qubit 3.0 fluorometer, sized on a Bioanalyzer 2100, and re-quantified with the KAPA Library Quantification kit. Every immunoSEQ 96-well plate was sequenced on a dedicated single-read 150-cycle Illumina NextSeq 550 flow cell. The original pipeline was this. Because the immunoSEQ output included only junctional sequences and no quality scores, the filtering could not be the same as the filtering used for full-length reads. Sequences were annotated with PyIR, a Python wrapper for IgBLAST v1.9, using IMGT germline references to assign V/J genes and CDR3. Any read was removed if the V/J assignment was weak (E-value above 1e-6), the CDR3 was missing, or the read contained stop codons, out-of-frame junctions, or ambiguous translated residues. A V3J clonotype was defined by an identical inferred V gene, J gene, and CDR3 amino acid sequence. To compute the percentage overlap between repertoires, the number of shared unique clonotypes was divided by the size of the smaller repertoire. RTK rarefaction, the Chao1 estimator, and Recon v2.1 estimates of unobserved clonotypes were used to assess repertoire richness. OLGA was used to compute generation probabilities for all TCRbeta clonotypes that the gDNA method yielded from four donors. The immuneACCESS repertoire file appears here via TCRdb, limited to in-frame rearrangements. These files lack a portion of the clones; in checked studies, under half of the deficit traces to unresolved V genes, and the cause of the others is not known. D and trimming were read from the DNA, whereas the V and J calls and clone size are those reported in that table. Across this sample there are hundreds of thousands of clones, with 95% to 97% seen only once. Of the sample, 0.11% falls within the top ten clones.

The CDR3 sequence holds 16 residues, the cysteine and phenylalanine included. The entry retains the CDR3 DNA only, 48 bases that are in frame from base 1. Trimming accounts for 3 bases at V and 8 bases at J, while the number of junction bases matched to no gene is 10. Looking up the germline V gene yields CDR1 MRHNA and CDR2 SNTAGT. Rearrangement joined TRBV6-4 to TRBJ2-1, with 10 middle bases fitting TRBD2. This receptor was obtained from a woman in her twenties or thirties in good health. Sequenced input: naive CD8+ T cells sorted from blood. The cell subset or site label, read with the paper, signifies: CD45RA+CCR7+. The CDR3 loop reads CASSEVPSGSGYEQFF. The DNA sequence is as follows: TGTGCCAGCAGTGAAGTTCCTAGCGGGAGTGGGTATGAGCAGTTCTTC.